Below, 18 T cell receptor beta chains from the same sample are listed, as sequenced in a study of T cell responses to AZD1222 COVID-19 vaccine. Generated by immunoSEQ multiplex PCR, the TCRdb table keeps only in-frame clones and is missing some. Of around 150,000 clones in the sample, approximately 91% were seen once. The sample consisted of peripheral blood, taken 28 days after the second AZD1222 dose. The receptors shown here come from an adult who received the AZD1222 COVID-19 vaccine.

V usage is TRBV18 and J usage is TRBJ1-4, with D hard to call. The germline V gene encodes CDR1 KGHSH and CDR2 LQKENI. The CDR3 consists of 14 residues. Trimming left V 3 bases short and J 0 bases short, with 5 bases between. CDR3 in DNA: TGTGCCAGCTCACCGAGATCAACTAATGAAAAACTGTTTTTT. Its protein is CASSPRSTNEKLFF.

The CDR3 loop is CASSLVAGGAYGYTF. The CDR3 DNA follows: TGTGCCAGCAGCTTAGTCGCAGGGGGCGCCTATGGCTACACCTTC. This chain uses TRBV11-2 with TRBJ1-2, with TRBD1 matching over 8 bases. Trimming at V came to 1 base and at J to 4 bases, leaving 5 bases not matched to a gene. Germline CDR1 is SGHAT and CDR2 is FQNNGV. CDR3 size: 15 residues. The whole variable domain, remainder taken from reference TRBV11-2 and TRBJ1-2, is EAGVAQSPRYKIIEKRQSVAFWCNPISGHATLYWYQQILGQGPKLLIQFQNNGVVDDSQLPKDRFSAERLKGVDSTLKIQPAKLEDSAVYLCASSLVAGGAYGYTFGSGTRLTVV.

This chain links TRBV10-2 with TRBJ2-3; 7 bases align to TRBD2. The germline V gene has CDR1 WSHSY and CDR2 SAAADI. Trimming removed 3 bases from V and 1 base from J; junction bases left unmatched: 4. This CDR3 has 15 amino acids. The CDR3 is CASSDGLAGTDTQYF. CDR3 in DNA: TGCGCCAGCAGTGACGGGCTAGCGGGCACAGATACGCAGTATTTT.

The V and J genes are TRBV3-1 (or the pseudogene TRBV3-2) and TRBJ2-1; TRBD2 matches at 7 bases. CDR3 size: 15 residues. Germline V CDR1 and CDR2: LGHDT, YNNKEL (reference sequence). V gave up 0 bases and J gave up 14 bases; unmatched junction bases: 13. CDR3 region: CASSQDPQRGRQEFF. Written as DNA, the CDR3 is TGTGCCAGCAGCCAAGATCCTCAGCGGGGACGCCAGGAGTTCTTC.

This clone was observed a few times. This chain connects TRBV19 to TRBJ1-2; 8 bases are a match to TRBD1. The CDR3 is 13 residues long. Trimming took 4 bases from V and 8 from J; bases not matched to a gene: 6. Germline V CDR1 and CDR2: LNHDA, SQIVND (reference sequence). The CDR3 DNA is TGTGCCAGTAGTACTGGACAGGGCCGAGGCTACACCTTC. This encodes CASSTGQGRGYTF.

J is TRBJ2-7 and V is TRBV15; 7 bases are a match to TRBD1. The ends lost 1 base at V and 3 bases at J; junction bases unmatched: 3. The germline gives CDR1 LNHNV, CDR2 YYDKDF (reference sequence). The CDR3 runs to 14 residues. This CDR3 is CATSRVTGNYEQYF. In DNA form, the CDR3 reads TGTGCCACCAGCAGAGTGACAGGGAACTACGAGCAGTACTTC.

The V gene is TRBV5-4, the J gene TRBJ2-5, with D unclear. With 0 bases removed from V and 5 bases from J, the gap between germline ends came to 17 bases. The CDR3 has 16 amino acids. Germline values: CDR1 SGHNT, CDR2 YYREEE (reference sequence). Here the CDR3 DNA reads TGTGCCAGCAGCTTGGGGGCCGGTATAGGTGGGGAGACCCAGTACTTC. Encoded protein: CASSLGAGIGGETQYF.

CDR3 nucleotide sequence: TGTGCCAGCAGCGCCGGACTAGCGACTTCCTACGAGCAGTACTTC. This codes for CASSAGLATSYEQYF. The V call is TRBV9, the J call TRBJ2-7, with 9 positions matching TRBD2. The V and J ends lost 3 bases and 1 base, in that order; junction bases with no gene match: 5. CDR3 size: 15 residues. Germline V gives CDR1 SGDLS, CDR2 YYNGEE.

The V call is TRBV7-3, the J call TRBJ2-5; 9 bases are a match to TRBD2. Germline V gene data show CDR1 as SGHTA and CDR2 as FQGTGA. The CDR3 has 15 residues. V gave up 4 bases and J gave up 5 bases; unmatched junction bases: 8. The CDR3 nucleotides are TGTGCCAGCAGCTCGCTGGCGGGAGGGCTCGAGACCCAGTACTTC. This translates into CASSSLAGGLETQYF. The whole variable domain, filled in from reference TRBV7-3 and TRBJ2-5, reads GAGVSQTPSNKVTEKGKYVELRCDPISGHTALYWYRQSLGQGPEFLIYFQGTGAADDSGLPNDRFFAVRPEGSVSTLKIQRTERGDSAVYLCASSSLAGGLETQYFGPGTRLLVL.

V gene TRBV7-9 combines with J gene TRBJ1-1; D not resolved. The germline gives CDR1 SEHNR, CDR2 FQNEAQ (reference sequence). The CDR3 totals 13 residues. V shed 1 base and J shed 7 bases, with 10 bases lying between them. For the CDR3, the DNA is TGTGCCAGCAGCTTAGAGCTAGGAGATGAAGCTTTCTTT. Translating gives CASSLELGDEAFF.

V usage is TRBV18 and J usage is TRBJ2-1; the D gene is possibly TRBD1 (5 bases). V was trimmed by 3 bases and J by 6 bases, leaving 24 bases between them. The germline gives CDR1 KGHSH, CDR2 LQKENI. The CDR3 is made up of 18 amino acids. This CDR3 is CASSPSLGAVGIRNEQFF. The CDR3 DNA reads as TGTGCCAGCTCACCGTCCTTAGGGGCCGTCGGCATACGCAATGAGCAGTTCTTC.

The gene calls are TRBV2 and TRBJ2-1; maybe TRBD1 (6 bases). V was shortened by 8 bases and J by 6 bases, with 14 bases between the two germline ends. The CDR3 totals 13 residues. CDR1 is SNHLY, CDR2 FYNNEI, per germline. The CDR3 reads CASGQGSVNEQFF. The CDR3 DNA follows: TGTGCCAGCGGCCAGGGGAGCGTCAATGAGCAGTTCTTC.

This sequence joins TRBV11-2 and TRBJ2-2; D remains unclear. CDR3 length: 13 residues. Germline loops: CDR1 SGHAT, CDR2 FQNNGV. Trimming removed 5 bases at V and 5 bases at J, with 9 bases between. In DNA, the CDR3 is TGTGCCAGCAGCCCATACATGACCGGGGAGCTGTTTTTT. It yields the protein CASSPYMTGELFF.

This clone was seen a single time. The CDR3, as DNA: TGTGCCAGCTCACCAGGACGATACAATGAGCAGTTCTTC. It translates to CASSPGRYNEQFF. This chain connects TRBV18 to TRBJ2-1; D is unclear. The CDR3 is 13 amino acids. Trimming cost V 2 bases and J 4 bases, with 6 bases left between them. CDR1 and CDR2 (germline): KGHSH, LQKENI.

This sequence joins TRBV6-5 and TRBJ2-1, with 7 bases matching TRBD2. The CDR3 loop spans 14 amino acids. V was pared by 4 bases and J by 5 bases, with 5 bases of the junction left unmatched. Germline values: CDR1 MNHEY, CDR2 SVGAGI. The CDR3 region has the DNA TGTGCCAGCAGTTCTATCGGGACTAACAATGAGCAGTTCTTC. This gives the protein CASSSIGTNNEQFF.

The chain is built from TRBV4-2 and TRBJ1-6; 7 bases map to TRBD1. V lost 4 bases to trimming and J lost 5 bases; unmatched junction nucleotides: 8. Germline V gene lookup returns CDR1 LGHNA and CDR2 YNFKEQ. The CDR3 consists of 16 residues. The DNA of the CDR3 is TGTGCCAGCAGCCCCGGACAGGTTCTCCATAATTCACCCCTCCACTTT. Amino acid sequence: CASSPGQVLHNSPLHF.

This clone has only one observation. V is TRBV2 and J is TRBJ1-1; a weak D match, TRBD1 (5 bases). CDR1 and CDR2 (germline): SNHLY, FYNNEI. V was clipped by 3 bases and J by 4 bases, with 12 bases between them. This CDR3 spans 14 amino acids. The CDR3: CASSENRWATEAFF. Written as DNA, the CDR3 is TGTGCCAGCAGTGAGAACAGGTGGGCCACTGAAGCTTTCTTT.

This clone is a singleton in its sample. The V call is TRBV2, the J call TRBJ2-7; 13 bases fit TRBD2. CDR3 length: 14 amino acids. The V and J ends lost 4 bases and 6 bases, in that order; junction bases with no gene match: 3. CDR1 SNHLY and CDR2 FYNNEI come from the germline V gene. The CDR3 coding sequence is TGTGCCAGCAGTGGACTAGCGGGGGGAGGCGAGCAGTACTTC. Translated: CASSGLAGGGEQYF.